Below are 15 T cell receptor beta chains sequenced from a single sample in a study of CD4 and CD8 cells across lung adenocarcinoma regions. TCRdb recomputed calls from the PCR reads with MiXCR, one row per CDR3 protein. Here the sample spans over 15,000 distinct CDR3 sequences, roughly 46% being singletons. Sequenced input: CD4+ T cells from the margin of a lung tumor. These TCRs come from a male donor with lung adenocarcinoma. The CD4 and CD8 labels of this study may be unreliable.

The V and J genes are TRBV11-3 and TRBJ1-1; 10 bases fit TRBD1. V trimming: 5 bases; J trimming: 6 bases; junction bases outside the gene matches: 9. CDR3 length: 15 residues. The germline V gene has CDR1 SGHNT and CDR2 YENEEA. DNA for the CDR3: TGTGCCAGCAGCCTCCGGGACAGGGGAGCCCCTGAAGCTTTCTTT. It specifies CASSLRDRGAPEAFF.

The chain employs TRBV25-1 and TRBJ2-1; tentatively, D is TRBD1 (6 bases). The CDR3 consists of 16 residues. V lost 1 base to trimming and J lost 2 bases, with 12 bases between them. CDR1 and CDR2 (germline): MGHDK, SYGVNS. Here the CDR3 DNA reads TGTGCCAGCAGTGAATTTCAGGGGACGGCCTACAATGAGCAGTTCTTC. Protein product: CASSEFQGTAYNEQFF.

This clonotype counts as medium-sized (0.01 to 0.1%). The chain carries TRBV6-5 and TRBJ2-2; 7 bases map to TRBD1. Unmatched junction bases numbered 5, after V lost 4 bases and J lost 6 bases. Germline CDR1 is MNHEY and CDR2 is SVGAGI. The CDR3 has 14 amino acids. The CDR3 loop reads CASSLQGSSGELFF. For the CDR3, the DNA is TGTGCCAGCAGTTTACAGGGGTCGTCCGGGGAGCTGTTTTTT.

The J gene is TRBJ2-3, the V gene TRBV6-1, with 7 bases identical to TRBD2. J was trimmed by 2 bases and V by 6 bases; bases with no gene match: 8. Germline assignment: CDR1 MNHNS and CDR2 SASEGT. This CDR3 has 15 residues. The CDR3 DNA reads TGTGCCAGCAGGCCGCGGGAGACTCCCACAGATACGCAGTATTTT. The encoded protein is CASRPRETPTDTQYF.

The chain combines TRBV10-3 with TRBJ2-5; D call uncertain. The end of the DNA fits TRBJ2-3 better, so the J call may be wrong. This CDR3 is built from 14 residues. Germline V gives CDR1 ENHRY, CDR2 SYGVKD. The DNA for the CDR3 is TGTGCGGGGATCGTGGGCGGTGACCAAGAGACGCAGTATTTT. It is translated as CAGIVGGDQETQYF.

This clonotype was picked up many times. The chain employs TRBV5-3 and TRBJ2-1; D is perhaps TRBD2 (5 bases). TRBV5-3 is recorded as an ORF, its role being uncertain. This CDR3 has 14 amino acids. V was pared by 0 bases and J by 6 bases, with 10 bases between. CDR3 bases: TGTGCCAGAAGCTTGGCGGGAAGGCGCAATGAGCAGTTCTTC. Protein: CARSLAGRRNEQFF.

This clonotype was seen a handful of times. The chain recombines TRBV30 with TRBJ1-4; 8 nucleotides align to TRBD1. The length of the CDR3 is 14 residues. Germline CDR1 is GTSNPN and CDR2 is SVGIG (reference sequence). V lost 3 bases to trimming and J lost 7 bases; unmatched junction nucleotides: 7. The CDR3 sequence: CAWRGAGGVEKLFF. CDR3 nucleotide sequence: TGTGCCTGGAGGGGGGCAGGGGGCGTTGAAAAACTGTTTTTT.

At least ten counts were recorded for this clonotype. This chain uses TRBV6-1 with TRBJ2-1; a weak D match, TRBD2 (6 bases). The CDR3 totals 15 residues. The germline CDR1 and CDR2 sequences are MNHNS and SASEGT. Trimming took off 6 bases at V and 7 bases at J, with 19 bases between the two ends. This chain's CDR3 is CASRKPGLMRNEQFF. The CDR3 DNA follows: TGTGCCAGCAGAAAACCGGGACTGATGAGGAATGAGCAGTTCTTC.

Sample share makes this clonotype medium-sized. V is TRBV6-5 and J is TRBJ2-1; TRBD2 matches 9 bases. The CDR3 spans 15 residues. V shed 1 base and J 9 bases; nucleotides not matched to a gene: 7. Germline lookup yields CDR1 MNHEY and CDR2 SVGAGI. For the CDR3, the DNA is TGTGCCAGCAGTTACTGGGCTAGCGGGAAGCGTGAGCAGTTCTTC. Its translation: CASSYWASGKREQFF.

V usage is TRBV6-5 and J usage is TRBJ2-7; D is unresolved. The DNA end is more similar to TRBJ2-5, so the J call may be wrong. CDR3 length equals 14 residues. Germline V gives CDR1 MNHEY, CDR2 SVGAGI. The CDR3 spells CASSYGLGQETQYF. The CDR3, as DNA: TGTGCCAGCAGTTACGGCCTAGGACAAGAGACCCAGTACTTC.

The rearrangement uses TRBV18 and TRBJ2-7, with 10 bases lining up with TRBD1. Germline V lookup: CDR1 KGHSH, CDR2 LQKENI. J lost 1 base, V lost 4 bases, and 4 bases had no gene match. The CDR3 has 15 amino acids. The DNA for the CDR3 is TGTGCCAGCTCACGAGACAGGGGGCGATCCTACGAGCAGTACTTC. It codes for CASSRDRGRSYEQYF.

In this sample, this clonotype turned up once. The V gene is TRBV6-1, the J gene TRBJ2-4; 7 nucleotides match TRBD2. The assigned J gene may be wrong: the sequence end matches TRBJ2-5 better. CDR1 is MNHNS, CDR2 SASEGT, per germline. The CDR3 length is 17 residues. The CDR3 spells CASSEGRGEGDKETQYF. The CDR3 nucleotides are TGTGCCAGCAGTGAGGGGCGCGGGGAGGGAGACAAAGAGACCCAGTACTTC.

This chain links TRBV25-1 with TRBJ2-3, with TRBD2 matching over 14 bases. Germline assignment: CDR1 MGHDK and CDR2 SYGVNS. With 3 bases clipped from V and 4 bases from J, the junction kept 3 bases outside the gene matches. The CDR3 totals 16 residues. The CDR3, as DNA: TGTGCCAGCAGTGATCTGGGACTAGCGGGAGCAGATACGCAGTATTTT. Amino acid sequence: CASSDLGLAGADTQYF.

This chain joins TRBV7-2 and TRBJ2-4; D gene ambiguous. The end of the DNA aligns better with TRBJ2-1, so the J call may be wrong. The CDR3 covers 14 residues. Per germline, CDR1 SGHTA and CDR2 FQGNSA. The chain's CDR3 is CASSLVWSGNEQFF. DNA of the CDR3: TGTGCCAGCAGCTTAGTTTGGAGTGGGAATGAGCAGTTCTTC.

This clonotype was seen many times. The DNA of the CDR3 is TGCGCCAGCAGTGCAACCAGGGACAGCGCCGAGCAGTACTTC. The encoded protein is CASSATRDSAEQYF. This rearrangement joins TRBV10-1 to TRBJ2-7, with 7 bases that match TRBD1. CDR1 and CDR2 (germline): WNHNN, SYGVQD (reference sequence). The ends lost 4 bases at V and 6 bases at J; junction bases unmatched: 9. CDR3 size: 14 residues.